Shown below are 20 T cell receptor beta chains from a single sample sequenced in a study of T cell responses to AZD1222 COVID-19 vaccine. The method was immunoSEQ multiplex PCR; TCRdb's version includes in-frame clones alone and lacks a portion of them. The sample includes 85,000 to 130,000 clones, 75% to 90% seen only once; the top ten take around 5.1%. Sequencing was performed on peripheral blood, taken on day 0 of AZD1222 vaccination. These receptors all come from an adult in good health.

This clone was detected once. The chain employs TRBV5-1 and TRBJ2-7; 11 nucleotides agree with TRBD1. CDR1 SGHRS and CDR2 YFSETQ come from the germline V gene. The CDR3 contains 17 residues. V lost 3 bases and J lost 3; bases outside the gene matches: 11. The CDR3 region is CASSSGFSGTGGYEQYF. The DNA of the CDR3 is TGCGCCAGCAGCTCTGGTTTTTCCGGGACAGGGGGCTACGAGCAGTACTTC. Drawing the rest from reference TRBV5-1 and TRBJ2-7, the complete variable domain is KAGVTQTPRYLIKTRGQQVTLSCSPISGHRSVSWYQQTPGQGLQFLFEYFSETQRNKGNFPGRFSGRQFSNSRSEMNVSTLELGDSALYLCASSSGFSGTGGYEQYFGPGTRLTVT.

The rearrangement uses TRBV4-2 and TRBJ2-5; no definite D call. Germline values: CDR1 LGHNA, CDR2 YNFKEQ. CDR3 length: 13 amino acids. The germline V and J ends were trimmed by 2 bases and 2 bases, with 6 bases remaining between them. Here the CDR3 reads CASSQSGQETQYF. CDR3 nucleotide sequence: TGTGCCAGCAGCCAAAGTGGGCAAGAGACCCAGTACTTC.

This chain links TRBV9 with TRBJ1-5; 11 bases match TRBD1. This CDR3 is built from 14 residues. The J segment lost 7 bases and the V segment lost 4 bases, leaving 4 bases of the junction unmatched. CDR1 SGDLS and CDR2 YYNGEE come from the germline V gene. The CDR3 reads CASSPGQGGQPQHF. The CDR3 DNA sequence: TGTGCCAGCAGCCCGGGACAGGGGGGCCAGCCCCAGCATTTT.

The chain combines TRBV5-1 with TRBJ2-5; maybe TRBD2 (6 bases). Germline CDR1 is SGHRS and CDR2 is YFSETQ. V was trimmed by 6 bases and J by 4 bases, leaving 13 bases between them. There are 13 residues in the CDR3. The CDR3 bases are TGCGCCAGCACTCGGCAGGGAGGAGAGACCCAGTACTTC. Translating it yields CASTRQGGETQYF.

This clone was seen only once. CDR3 coding DNA: TGTGCCAGCAGCCAGAGCGGGAGGGTCGGCTACGAGCAGTACTTC. This gives the protein CASSQSGRVGYEQYF. The chain has TRBV16 and TRBJ2-7; the match to TRBD2 covers 10 bases. From germline, CDR1 is KGHSY and CDR2 FQNENV. V dropped 3 bases and J dropped 3; count of bases not matched to a gene: 5. The CDR3 runs 15 residues.

This chain connects TRBV19 to TRBJ2-7; D may be TRBD1 (6 bases). Trimming shortened V by 4 bases and J by 2 bases, and 9 bases separated the two germline ends. The CDR3 has 13 residues. Germline V gene lookup returns CDR1 LNHDA and CDR2 SQIVND (reference sequence). The CDR3 DNA follows: TGTGCCAGTAGTAGGACAGAAGCCTACGAGCAGTACTTC. Translating it yields CASSRTEAYEQYF.

The rearrangement joins TRBV5-1 to TRBJ1-3, with 8 nucleotides matching TRBD1. Trimming removed 4 bases from V and 7 bases from J; junction bases left unmatched: 10. CDR3 length equals 15 residues. The germline CDR1 and CDR2 sequences are SGHRS and YFSETQ. The CDR3 DNA is TGCGCCAGCAGCCCGGCTGGACAGGGAGGTAACACCATATATTTT. Amino acids: CASSPAGQGGNTIYF.

The chain joins TRBV2 to TRBJ2-1, with 13 bases aligning to TRBD2. CDR1 and CDR2 from the germline V gene are SNHLY and FYNNEI. The CDR3 has 14 residues. Trimming took 4 bases from V and 10 from J; bases not matched to a gene: 4. CDR3 DNA sequence: TGTGCCAGCAGTGCTGGGACTAGCGGGATGGAGCAGTTCTTC. Translating gives CASSAGTSGMEQFF.

This clone appeared a few times. The CDR3 protein is CASSKPGGGSYNEQFF. The CDR3 bases are TGTGCCAGCAGTAAACCAGGGGGTGGCTCCTACAATGAGCAGTTCTTC. The rearrangement joins TRBV27 to TRBJ2-1, with 7 bases aligning to TRBD1. There are 16 residues in the CDR3. With V trimmed by 5 bases and J by 0 bases, 7 bases remained unmatched. The germline CDR1 and CDR2 sequences are MNHEY and SMNVEV (reference sequence).

The sample holds a few counts of this clone. This chain connects TRBV19 to TRBJ1-1, with TRBD1 matching over 8 bases. The germline CDR1 and CDR2 sequences are LNHDA and SQIVND (reference sequence). V was clipped by 5 bases and J by 1 base; unmatched bases: 9. The CDR3 loop spans 16 amino acids. The CDR3 sequence is CASSALTGAGNTEAFF. The CDR3 nucleotides read TGTGCCAGTAGTGCCTTGACAGGGGCGGGGAACACTGAAGCTTTCTTT.

The chain has TRBV9 and TRBJ1-1, with unresolved D. The V gene lost 0 bases and the J gene lost 3 bases, with 15 bases spanning the gap. The CDR3 extends over 16 amino acids. Germline V gives CDR1 SGDLS, CDR2 YYNGEE. In DNA form, the CDR3 reads TGTGCCAGCAGCGTAGCAGAAGGGCCGCTGCACACTGAAGCTTTCTTT. Protein: CASSVAEGPLHTEAFF.

The DNA for the CDR3 is TGTGCCAGCAGTGCCCCCGGACAGCGAGGGACCCAGTACTTC. Its protein is CASSAPGQRGTQYF. The genes are TRBV6-2 or TRBV6-3 and TRBJ2-5; TRBD1 is a possible D gene (6 bases). The V gene's germline CDR1 is MNHEY and CDR2 SVGEGT. The CDR3 loop spans 14 amino acids. With 5 bases removed from V and 7 bases from J, the gap between germline ends came to 17 bases.

For the CDR3, the DNA is TGTGCCAGTAGGGACAGCTACGGGGGCTACACCTTC. Translation gives CASRDSYGGYTF. The chain couples TRBV19 to TRBJ1-2; D might be TRBD1 (6 bases). Germline V lookup: CDR1 LNHDA, CDR2 SQIVND (reference sequence). Trimming pared 6 bases from V and 8 bases from J, leaving 13 bases between. This CDR3 comprises 12 residues.

In this sample, this clone turned up a few times. The gene calls are TRBV7-2 and TRBJ2-5, with D possibly matching TRBD2 (6 bases). Germline V gives CDR1 SGHTA, CDR2 FQGNSA. The V and J ends lost 5 bases and 5 bases respectively, with 21 bases between them. The CDR3 spans 16 residues. The CDR3 sequence is CASSRSLSMGRETQYF. CDR3 coding DNA: TGTGCCAGCAGCAGGAGCCTGAGTATGGGGAGGGAGACCCAGTACTTC.

To note about this clone: The same CDR3 arises from other DNA sequences in this sample as well. This chain joins TRBV7-2 and TRBJ1-4; 7 bases map to TRBD1. V trimming: 3 bases; J trimming: 3 bases; junction bases outside the gene matches: 4. Germline V CDR1 and CDR2: SGHTA, FQGNSA. The CDR3 contains 15 residues. The CDR3 protein is CASSLNRGPNEKLFF. In DNA, the CDR3 is TGTGCCAGCAGCTTGAACAGGGGTCCTAATGAAAAACTGTTTTTT.

This sequence joins TRBV5-1 and TRBJ1-5; TRBD1 is a possible D gene (5 bases). Germline CDR1 SGHRS, CDR2 YFSETQ. Trimming took off 0 bases at V and 5 bases at J, with 15 bases between the two ends. The CDR3 totals 16 residues. CDR3 nucleotides: TGCGCCAGCAGCTTGGGGGAGGGGAGTAGGTATCAGCCCCAGCATTTT. Translation: CASSLGEGSRYQPQHF. The full variable domain, completed using reference TRBV5-1 and TRBJ1-5, is KAGVTQTPRYLIKTRGQQVTLSCSPISGHRSVSWYQQTPGQGLQFLFEYFSETQRNKGNFPGRFSGRQFSNSRSEMNVSTLELGDSALYLCASSLGEGSRYQPQHFGDGTRLSIL.

The table lists this clone with a count of one. The J gene is TRBJ1-4, the V gene TRBV2; the D gene is possibly TRBD1 (5 bases). Germline-derived CDR1 and CDR2 are SNHLY and FYNNEI. The CDR3 covers 16 residues. V was clipped by 6 bases and J by 4 bases, with 18 bases between them. The CDR3 sequence is CASRPQGGRINEKLFF. CDR3 bases: TGTGCCAGCAGGCCTCAGGGCGGACGAATTAATGAAAAACTGTTTTTT.

The chain has TRBV21-1 and TRBJ2-1; the D call of TRBD2 is as the table states it, not checked on the DNA. TRBV21-1 is a pseudogene segment. The CDR3 spans 13 residues. The CDR3 here is CASGSSGYNEQFF. CDR3 DNA sequence: TGTGCCAGCGGTTCTAGCGGATACAATGAGCAGTTCTTC.

This chain links TRBV6-2 or TRBV6-3 with TRBJ1-5; 8 bases fit TRBD1. Germline V gives CDR1 MNHEY, CDR2 SVGEGT. Germline trimming cut 4 bases from V and 4 bases from J; bases unmatched to any gene: 6. This CDR3 contains 15 residues. Here the CDR3 DNA reads TGTGCCAGCAGTTGGGGGACAGGAATTAATCAGCCCCAGCATTTT. Translating gives CASSWGTGINQPQHF.

The chain recombines TRBV18 with TRBJ2-7, with 8 positions matching TRBD1. V lost 1 base and J lost 7; bases outside the gene matches: 9. CDR1 KGHSH and CDR2 LQKENI come from the germline V gene. The CDR3 is made up of 15 amino acids. The DNA for the CDR3 is TGTGCCAGCTCACCACGGGCCACAGGGGGAAATGAGCAGTACTTC. Translated: CASSPRATGGNEQYF.